The clone carrying this T cell receptor beta chain was seen more than once but under ten times. Its cognate antigen is unknown. The sample providers were healthy Caucasian people from Russia, aged about 6 to 100. Total RNA was isolated from each sample in quantities of at least 6 micrograms. This entry comes from a study of blood T cells in healthy people across ages. The CDR3 runs to 13 residues. The V gene lost 8 bases and the J gene lost 8 bases, with 15 bases spanning the gap. A second PCR, run for about 7 to 11 cycles, used a sample-barcoded 5' primer plus a J-beta primer mix. In TCRdb, the 5' RACE reads were re-called with MiXCR into one record per CDR3 protein. The table includes around 750,000 distinct CDR3 sequences, roughly 50% detected once. Study outcomes and limitations: Bulk PBMC profiling left naive and antigen-experienced comparisons inconclusive. TCR beta diversity per million T cells fell roughly linearly with age.

Sequencing used blood. The V call is TRBV12-3 or TRBV12-4, the J call TRBJ2-2, with TRBD1 as a possible D gene (6 bases). The source is an older man in good health. The CDR3 here is CASGSRGTGELFF. CDR3 coding DNA: TGTGCCAGCGGATCCAGGGGCACTGGGGAGCTGTTTTTT.